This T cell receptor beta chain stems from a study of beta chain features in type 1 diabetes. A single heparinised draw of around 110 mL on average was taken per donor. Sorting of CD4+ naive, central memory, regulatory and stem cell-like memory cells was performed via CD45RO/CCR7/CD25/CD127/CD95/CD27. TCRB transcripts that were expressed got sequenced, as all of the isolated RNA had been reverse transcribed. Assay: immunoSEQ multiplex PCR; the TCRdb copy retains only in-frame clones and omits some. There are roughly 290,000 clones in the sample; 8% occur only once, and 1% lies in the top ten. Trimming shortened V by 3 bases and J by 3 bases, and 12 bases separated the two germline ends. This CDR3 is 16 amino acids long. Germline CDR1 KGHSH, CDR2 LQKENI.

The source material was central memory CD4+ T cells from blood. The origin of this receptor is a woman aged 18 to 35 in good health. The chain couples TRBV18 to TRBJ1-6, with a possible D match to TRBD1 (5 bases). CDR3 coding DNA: TGTGCCAGCTCACCTGAAAGACAGTTCTATAATTCACCCCTCCACTTT. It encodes CASSPERQFYNSPLHF.